Sequencing of this T cell receptor beta chain was carried out in a study of cytomegalovirus exposure and HLA in healthy donors. Study-wide results and caveats: An analysis that came later showed most CMV-associated TCR beta chains appearing HLA-restricted. The study assumed roughly uniform donor sequencing depth for presence/absence analyses.

A note on this clone: The antigen remains undetermined.

PCR involved 60 Vbeta and 13 Jbeta primers. The table came from immunoSEQ multiplex PCR; TCRdb's copy has only in-frame clones and leaves some out. The sample has roughly 200,000 clones; around 83% are singletons. V was cut by 2 bases and J by 3 bases, with 7 bases left in between. Germline CDR1 and CDR2: KGHSH and LQKENI. This CDR3 region has 13 residues. Sequenced sample: PBMCs. The clonotype comes from a man aged 50-60 years in good health and CMV-seronegative. The chain uses TRBV18 and TRBJ2-5; tentative D call: TRBD1 (5 bases). This chain's CDR3 is CASSPGAEETQYF. In DNA, the CDR3 is TGTGCCAGCTCACCAGGGGCAGAAGAGACCCAGTACTTC.